These 8 T cell receptor beta chains originate from one sample sequenced in a study. TCRdb passed the 5' RACE reads through MiXCR, listing each CDR3 protein once. The top ten clones hold approximately 2% of a sample with around 50,000 distinct CDR3 sequences, around 24% of them seen once. Treg sorting used a CD4+CD25+CD127-/low gate. The sequenced material came from tumor-infiltrating Tregs sorted from the breast tumor. Receptor source: a female donor with breast cancer.

This clonotype came up many times. J is TRBJ2-7 and V is TRBV2; 8 bases line up with TRBD1. Germline values: CDR1 SNHLY, CDR2 FYNNEI. The CDR3 spans 13 residues. The junction had 8 bases not matched to a gene; V was cut back by 8 bases and J by 5 bases. For the CDR3, the DNA is TGTGCCAGCGCCGTTCTGGACAGGGACGAGCAGTACTTC. Translated: CASAVLDRDEQYF.

This clonotype came up many times. This rearrangement joins TRBV5-1 to TRBJ2-5; D perhaps matches TRBD1 (6 bases). V was clipped by 0 bases and J by 5 bases, with 8 bases between them. This CDR3 contains 13 residues. Germline assignment: CDR1 SGHRS and CDR2 YFSETQ. DNA for the CDR3: TGCGCCAGCAGCTTGGGGACAGTGGAGACCCAGTACTTC. Translated: CASSLGTVETQYF.

At least ten counts were recorded for this clonotype. V is TRBV7-9 and J is TRBJ2-7; 7 nucleotides align to TRBD1. V dropped 5 bases and J dropped 9; count of bases not matched to a gene: 7. CDR1 and CDR2 (germline): SEHNR, FQNEAQ (reference sequence). The CDR3 covers 12 residues. CDR3 DNA sequence: TGTGCCAGCAGCCCCGGCAGACAGGGGCAGTACTTC. It is translated as CASSPGRQGQYF.

This clonotype occurred many times. The genes are TRBV6-2 or TRBV6-3 and TRBJ2-3, with TRBD2 as a possible D gene (6 bases). In germline, CDR1 is MNHEY, CDR2 SVGEGT. This CDR3 has 15 amino acids. V was trimmed by 2 bases and J by 2 bases, leaving 11 bases between them. CDR3 residues: CASSYDRDSTDTQYF. The CDR3 DNA reads TGTGCCAGCAGTTACGACCGGGACTCCACAGATACGCAGTATTTT.

The table lists this clonotype with a few counts. The V gene is TRBV6-2 or TRBV6-3, the J gene TRBJ2-3, with a tentative D call TRBD1 (5 bases). CDR1 MNHEY and CDR2 SVGEGT come from the germline V gene. This CDR3 is built from 15 residues. The V end was cut by 4 bases, the J end by 5 bases, with 16 bases between. This chain's CDR3 is CASSFLSGPGDTQYF. CDR3 DNA: TGTGCCAGCAGTTTCTTGTCAGGGCCTGGAGATACGCAGTATTTT.

The chain carries TRBV5-1 and TRBJ1-4, with D possibly being TRBD1 (5 bases). This CDR3 contains 15 residues. Germline CDR1 is SGHRS and CDR2 is YFSETQ. Trimming shortened V by 4 bases and J by 1 base, and 11 bases separated the two germline ends. Here the CDR3 reads CASSQGALTNEKLFF. In DNA, the CDR3 is TGCGCCAGCAGCCAGGGAGCTTTAACTAATGAAAAACTGTTTTTT.

Only a few counts were recorded for this clonotype. The chain recombines TRBV5-6 with TRBJ2-3, with unresolved D. V was trimmed by 0 bases and J by 2 bases, leaving 7 bases between them. Germline assignment: CDR1 SGHDT and CDR2 YYEEEE. CDR3 length equals 14 residues. The CDR3 DNA sequence: TGTGCCAGCAGCTTGGGGGTAACCACAGATACGCAGTATTTT. The encoded protein is CASSLGVTTDTQYF. The full variable domain, in which reference TRBV5-6 and TRBJ2-3 provide the parts outside the CDR3, is DAGVTQSPTHLIKTRGQQVTLRCSPKSGHDTVSWYQQALGQGPQFIFQYYEEEERQRGNFPDRFSGHQFPNYSSELNVNALLLGDSALYLCASSLGVTTDTQYFGPGTRLTVL.

This clonotype was recorded many times. This chain joins TRBV5-1 and TRBJ2-7; TRBD2 might be the D (5 bases). This CDR3 spans 13 amino acids. The germline gives CDR1 SGHRS, CDR2 YFSETQ. V was cut by 4 bases and J by 1 base, with 9 bases left in between. Here the CDR3 reads CASSPWTSYEQYF. The CDR3 bases are TGCGCCAGCAGCCCCTGGACTTCCTACGAGCAGTACTTC.